This T cell receptor beta chain is from a study of blood T cell repertoires in COVID-19. Study-wide context: The United States, Italy and Spain supplied acute and convalescent COVID-19 samples. The analysed material was cDNA or gDNA that came from T cells, B-cell-depleted T cells, or PBMCs.

Per the authors' pipeline: Reference gene primers were amplified, and this amplification served to estimate nucleated cell counts. Assay: immunoSEQ multiplex PCR; the TCRdb copy retains only in-frame clones and omits some. D and trimming were read from the DNA, whereas the V and J calls and clone size are those reported in that table. Of 110,000 to 150,000 clones listed, over 75% are singletons. This clone was observed a handful of times. V lost 6 bases and J lost 9, with 18 bases in between. Germline assignment: CDR1 SNHLY and CDR2 FYNNEI. This CDR3 is built from 13 residues. This chain uses TRBV2 with TRBJ2-7; TRBD2 might be the D (5 bases). What was sequenced was peripheral blood. This sequence originates from a human donor in a cohort sampled during active COVID-19. CDR3 nucleotides: TGTGCCAGCAGGGAGGCAAGGGATGGAAGGCAGTACTTC. Protein: CASREARDGRQYF.